This TCR beta chain was captured by sequencing in a study of T cells in Graves' hyperthyroidism and ophthalmopathy. Patients between 18 and 65 years old had hyperthyroidism, newly diagnosed and lasting under 2 months. Blood dates from first hyperthyroidism diagnosis, before any ophthalmopathy symptoms. Study-level findings and limits: The majority of expanded thyroid clonotypes above 0.001 also appeared in blood. Patients with ophthalmopathy were separated from those with stable hyperthyroidism by a 13 V-J model.

With regard to this clonotype: Its antigen is as yet unknown.

Amplified regions were TCR beta CDR3 sequences from RNA transcripts. An initial round of RT-PCR targeting the TCR CDR3 relied on the HTBI primer set. In TCRdb, the multiplex PCR reads were re-called with MiXCR into one record per CDR3 protein. This sample has 250,000 or so distinct CDR3 sequences, with roughly 15% found just once. Trimming cost V 0 bases and J 3 bases, with 12 bases left between them. CDR1 is SGHDN, CDR2 FVKESK, per germline. This CDR3 has 15 residues. This sequence originates from a woman between 50 and 59 years old with Graves' hyperthyroidism that later progressed to Graves' ophthalmopathy. Sequenced input: blood. The chain uses TRBV14 and TRBJ2-7; possible D gene TRBD2, 6 bases. This chain's CDR3 is CASSQDVAGGYEQYF. CDR3 coding DNA: TGTGCCAGCAGCCAAGATGTCGCCGGGGGCTACGAGCAGTACTTC. The complete variable domain, with remaining parts taken from reference TRBV14 and TRBJ2-7, reads EAGVTQFPSHSVIEKGQTVTLRCDPISGHDNLYWYRRVMGKEIKFLLHFVKESKQDESGMPNNRFLAERTGGTYSTLKVQPAELEDSGVYFCASSQDVAGGYEQYFGPGTRLTVT.